These 24 T cell receptor beta chains originate from one sample sequenced in a study of spatial heterogeneity in lung cancer. Time point: sample taken at primary tumor resection. Without sorting, whole RNA was sequenced from tumor, nontumor lung or frozen PBMC. In TCRdb, the 5' RACE reads were re-called with MiXCR into one record per CDR3 protein. This sample has about 50,000 distinct CDR3 sequences, with about 7.4% found just once. The sequencing here drew on PBMCs, taken at surgery. All receptors derive from a female donor with early-stage non-small cell lung cancer.

This clonotype was counted ten times or more. This chain connects TRBV2 to TRBJ1-2; the D is unclear. This CDR3 has 14 amino acids. From germline, CDR1 is SNHLY and CDR2 FYNNEI. Trimming removed 3 bases from V and 0 bases from J, with 8 bases in between. The CDR3 DNA follows: TGTGCCAGCAGTGATAGTCGGACTAACTATGGCTACACCTTC. This translates into CASSDSRTNYGYTF.

The chain combines TRBV20-1 with TRBJ2-3; 11 positions agree with TRBD2. This CDR3 has 16 amino acids. V gave up 0 bases and J gave up 3 bases; unmatched junction bases: 5. Germline CDR1 DFQATT, CDR2 SNEGSKA (reference sequence). CDR3 in DNA: TGCAGTGCTAGAGAGGAGTTAGCGGGGGGGACAGATACGCAGTATTTT. This sequence encodes CSAREELAGGTDTQYF.

The genes are TRBV5-4 and TRBJ2-7; maybe TRBD1 (6 bases). The ends were cut back, 2 bases at V and 4 bases at J, with 13 bases in the middle. The CDR3 length is 14 residues. Germline V gene lookup returns CDR1 SGHNT and CDR2 YYREEE (reference sequence). The CDR3 reads CASSLGRGYYEQYF. For the CDR3, the DNA is TGTGCCAGCAGCTTAGGCAGGGGATATTACGAGCAGTACTTC. Variable domain in full (rest from reference TRBV5-4 and TRBJ2-7): ETGVTQSPTHLIKTRGQQVTLRCSSQSGHNTVSWYQQALGQGPQFIFQYYREEENGRGNFPPRFSGLQFPNYSSELNVNALELDDSALYLCASSLGRGYYEQYFGPGTRLTVT.

This clonotype was picked up a small number of times. V is TRBV6-1 and J is TRBJ2-3, with 16 positions matching TRBD2. CDR1 MNHNS and CDR2 SASEGT come from the germline V gene. The J segment lost 2 bases and the V segment lost 8 bases, leaving 19 bases of the junction unmatched. The CDR3 is 21 amino acids. DNA of the CDR3: TGTGCCAGCGACGGGACTAGCGGGGGGGCCCCATTATCCTTCAACACAGATACGCAGTATTTT. Its translation: CASDGTSGGAPLSFNTDTQYF.

This clonotype was counted at least ten times. The gene calls are TRBV12-3 or TRBV12-4 and TRBJ2-7; TRBD1 is a possible D gene (6 bases). The CDR3 has 13 amino acids. V dropped 6 bases and J dropped 7 bases, with 16 bases sitting between them. The CDR3 loop is CASRYPGDLEQYF. The CDR3 region has the DNA TGTGCCAGCAGGTATCCAGGGGATTTGGAGCAGTACTTC.

This clonotype has ten or more counts. The V gene is TRBV3-1, the J gene TRBJ2-3, with 12 bases aligning to TRBD2. The V and J ends lost 4 bases and 6 bases, in that order; junction bases with no gene match: 8. The germline gives CDR1 LGHDT, CDR2 YNNKEL (reference sequence). The length of the CDR3 is 16 residues. Here the CDR3 reads CASSPLAGGQRDTQYF. In DNA form, the CDR3 reads TGTGCCAGCAGCCCACTAGCGGGGGGCCAGAGGGATACGCAGTATTTT.

This clonotype occurred many times. At one boundary the junction diverges from the germline segment, which might be a read error. This chain links TRBV6-2 or TRBV6-3 with TRBJ1-3; maybe TRBD1 (6 bases). This CDR3 is built from 15 residues. Germline assignment: CDR1 MNHEY and CDR2 SVGEGT. The CDR3 DNA follows: TGTGCCAGCAGTTACCCGACAGGCTCTGGAAACACCACATATTTT. It specifies CASSYPTGSGNTTYF.

This clonotype was counted a few times. The chain combines TRBV7-9 with TRBJ1-3; D unresolved. The CDR3 spans 13 residues. Germline CDR1 reads SEHNR; CDR2 reads FQNEAQ (reference sequence). V lost 1 base to trimming and J lost 4 bases, with 5 bases between them. The CDR3 loop is CASSLVEGNTIYF. The CDR3 DNA sequence: TGTGCCAGCAGCTTAGTAGAAGGAAACACCATATATTTT. Supplemented by reference TRBV7-9 and TRBJ1-3, the full variable domain reads DTGVSQNPRHKITKRGQNVTFRCDPISEHNRLYWYRQTLGQGPEFLTYFQNEAQLEKSRLLSDRFSAERPKGSFSTLEIQRTEQGDSAMYLCASSLVEGNTIYFGEGSWLTVV.

This clonotype has at least ten counts. This rearrangement joins TRBV5-6 to TRBJ1-4; TRBD1 is a possible D gene (5 bases). The CDR3 length is 14 residues. The germline V gene has CDR1 SGHDT and CDR2 YYEEEE. V was clipped by 0 bases and J by 4 bases, with 7 bases between them. CDR3 sequence (DNA): TGTGCCAGCAGCTTGGCGGGACTTAATGAAAAACTGTTTTTT. Translated, it gives CASSLAGLNEKLFF.

Only a few counts were recorded for this clonotype. The gene calls are TRBV6-8 and TRBJ1-2, with 7 bases that match TRBD1. The CDR3 consists of 14 residues. With V trimmed by 4 bases and J by 4 bases, 6 bases remained unmatched. Germline V lookup: CDR1 MNHGY, CDR2 SAAAGT. CDR3 DNA sequence: TGTGCCAGCAGTTTTACAGGGGAGGGCTATGGCTACACCTTC. Amino acid sequence: CASSFTGEGYGYTF.

Only a few counts were recorded for this clonotype. V usage is TRBV2 and J usage is TRBJ2-7; no reliable D call. The germline gives CDR1 SNHLY, CDR2 FYNNEI. V lost 4 bases to trimming and J lost 2 bases, with 3 bases between them. The CDR3 consists of 11 residues. The CDR3 protein is CASSVAYEQYF. As DNA, the CDR3 is TGTGCCAGCAGTGTCGCCTACGAGCAGTACTTC.

This clonotype was seen many times. The chain joins TRBV29-1 to TRBJ2-2; D remains ambiguous. The CDR3 runs 14 residues. Looked up from germline, CDR1 is SQVTM and CDR2 is ANQGSEA. Trimming removed 4 bases from V and 0 bases from J, with 9 bases in between. Here the CDR3 reads CSVGQIANTGELFF. CDR3 nucleotide sequence: TGCAGCGTTGGTCAGATCGCGAACACCGGGGAGCTGTTTTTT.

The chain employs TRBV28 and TRBJ2-1; 9 positions agree with TRBD1. The CDR3 spans 15 residues. Germline CDR1 MDHEN, CDR2 SYDVKM. V shed 11 bases and J 9 bases; nucleotides not matched to a gene: 17. The CDR3, as DNA: TGTGCCCGCACCCAAACAGGGACAGGGTATGGTGAGCAGTTCTTC. It yields the protein CARTQTGTGYGEQFF.

This clonotype was observed a handful of times. The chain carries TRBV6-1 and TRBJ1-1; tentative D call: TRBD1 (6 bases). This CDR3 spans 15 amino acids. Looked up from germline, CDR1 is MNHNS and CDR2 is SASEGT. V was shortened by 2 bases and J by 3 bases, with 13 bases between the two germline ends. The CDR3 loop is CASSERGRGDTEAFF. The CDR3 region has the DNA TGTGCCAGCAGTGAAAGGGGCAGGGGTGACACTGAAGCTTTCTTT.

This clonotype occurred a few times. The chain carries TRBV29-1 and TRBJ2-3; no firm D call. V shed 2 bases and J shed 6 bases, with 12 bases lying between them. This CDR3 has 13 amino acids. Germline V lookup: CDR1 SQVTM, CDR2 ANQGSEA. For the CDR3, the DNA is TGCAGCGTTGAAATTCTCGCACGGGATACGCAGTATTTT. Its protein is CSVEILARDTQYF.

In its sample, this clonotype was seen a few times. This chain links TRBV6-5 with TRBJ1-4; D gene uncertain. The germline V gene encodes CDR1 MNHEY and CDR2 SVGAGI. This CDR3 spans 15 amino acids. V lost 6 bases to trimming and J lost 7 bases, with 18 bases between them. The CDR3 DNA follows: TGTGCCAGCAGGCGGAGCGCACCGAGTGGTGAAAAACTGTTTTTT. This sequence encodes CASRRSAPSGEKLFF.

This clonotype was seen many times. The V call is TRBV3-1, the J call TRBJ1-2, with D perhaps TRBD1 (5 bases). The V end was cut by 4 bases, the J end by 4 bases, with 19 bases between. Germline CDR1 LGHDT, CDR2 YNNKEL (reference sequence). The CDR3 consists of 16 residues. In nucleotides, the CDR3 is TGTGCCAGCAGCCCCGGGACGCGGGTTTTCGGCTATGGCTACACCTTC. Translation: CASSPGTRVFGYGYTF. Full variable domain (rest looked up from reference TRBV3-1 and TRBJ1-2): DTAVSQTPKYLVTQMGNDKSIKCEQNLGHDTMYWYKQDSKKFLKIMFSYNNKELIINETVPNRFSPKSPDKAHLNLHINSLELGDSAVYFCASSPGTRVFGYGYTFGSGTRLTVV.

The rearrangement uses TRBV5-6 and TRBJ2-1; 8 nucleotides agree with TRBD1. The CDR3 has 17 amino acids. Germline CDR1 is SGHDT and CDR2 is YYEEEE. V dropped 2 bases and J dropped 9; count of bases not matched to a gene: 16. CDR3 loop: CASSLKPGTGGYGEQFF. CDR3 nucleotides: TGTGCCAGCAGCTTAAAACCCGGGACAGGTGGGTACGGTGAGCAGTTCTTC.

This clonotype was detected a few times. This chain links TRBV5-4 with TRBJ2-3, with D perhaps TRBD1 (5 bases). CDR1 and CDR2 from the germline V gene are SGHNT and YYREEE (reference sequence). V lost 4 bases, J lost 6 bases, and 18 bases lay in between. The CDR3 contains 15 residues. DNA of the CDR3: TGTGCCAGCAGCCCCCAGGGAATTAAATCGGATACGCAGTATTTT. It codes for CASSPQGIKSDTQYF. Using reference TRBV5-4 and TRBJ2-3 for the parts outside the CDR3, the full variable domain is ETGVTQSPTHLIKTRGQQVTLRCSSQSGHNTVSWYQQALGQGPQFIFQYYREEENGRGNFPPRFSGLQFPNYSSELNVNALELDDSALYLCASSPQGIKSDTQYFGPGTRLTVL.

At least ten counts were recorded for this clonotype. The rearrangement links TRBV9 to TRBJ1-1; weak D call: TRBD1 (6 bases). Per germline, CDR1 SGDLS and CDR2 YYNGEE. V was shortened by 3 bases and J by 0 bases, with 12 bases between the two germline ends. The CDR3 is made up of 15 amino acids. The CDR3 sequence: CASSATGHLNTEAFF. The CDR3 coding sequence is TGTGCCAGCAGCGCCACAGGGCACCTGAACACTGAAGCTTTCTTT.

This clonotype was counted a few times. The chain recombines TRBV23-1 with TRBJ2-4; no definite D call. TRBV23-1 is classed as an ORF, of uncertain function. The length of the CDR3 is 12 residues. The V gene lost 4 bases and the J gene lost 4 bases, with 5 bases spanning the gap. The CDR3 spells CASSRLKNIQYF. DNA of the CDR3: TGCGCCAGCAGTCGATTAAAAAACATTCAGTACTTC.

This clonotype was seen only a few times. The chain combines TRBV27 with TRBJ1-1, with D tentatively TRBD1 (6 bases). This CDR3 is built from 14 residues. Germline CDR1 reads MNHEY; CDR2 reads SMNVEV (reference sequence). The V and J ends lost 4 bases and 4 bases respectively, with 13 bases between them. CDR3 sequence (DNA): TGTGCCAGCAGTTACCGGGACACGACCACTGAAGCTTTCTTT. This encodes CASSYRDTTTEAFF.

This clonotype appeared once. This chain joins TRBV13 and TRBJ2-1; TRBD1 matches at 8 bases. Germline CDR1 is PRHDT and CDR2 is FYEKMQ (reference sequence). Trimming cost V 5 bases and J 1 base; bases outside gene matches: 10. CDR3 length: 17 amino acids. The CDR3 coding sequence is TGTGCCAGCAGCCGGCATACAGGGGGGTTGTCCTACAATGAGCAGTTCTTC. Protein product: CASSRHTGGLSYNEQFF.

The chain is built from TRBV29-1 and TRBJ2-5, with TRBD2 identical over 8 bases. V was clipped by 5 bases and J by 4 bases; unmatched bases: 6. The CDR3 extends over 13 amino acids. CDR1 and CDR2 (germline): SQVTM, ANQGSEA. The CDR3 DNA reads as TGCAGCGTTCCGGGGGGGTCGATAGAGACCCAGTACTTC. Translated: CSVPGGSIETQYF.